The sequence of this T cell receptor (beta chain) was determined in a study of blood T cell repertoires in COVID-19. Study details: Samples came from the United States, Italy and Spain, spanning acute and convalescent COVID-19. T cells, B-cell-depleted T cells, or PBMCs supplied cDNA or gDNA.

Concerning this clone itself: The sample carries other DNA sequences with the same CDR3.

Trimming shortened V by 1 base and J by 2 bases, and 8 bases separated the two germline ends. CDR3 length equals 15 residues. Germline V gene lookup returns CDR1 SGHTA and CDR2 FQGTGA. Methods used by the authors: Counts of nucleated cells, estimated from reference gene primer amplification, were obtained. The method was immunoSEQ multiplex PCR; TCRdb's version includes in-frame clones alone and lacks a portion of them. V and J calls and clone size follow that table, whereas D and trimming were derived from the DNA. The sample lists some 400,000 clones; approximately 89% were seen once. This study enrolled people aged 18 to 89 from about two dozen US geographic areas.

The sequence was collected from a woman younger than 45 who had recovered from COVID-19. Sequencing used PBMCs or T cells enriched from blood (not recorded which). This chain connects TRBV7-3 to TRBJ1-4; D is unresolved. The CDR3: CASSLRGSTNEKLFF. In DNA, the CDR3 is TGTGCCAGCAGCTTAAGAGGCAGCACTAATGAAAAACTGTTTTTT.